This TCR beta chain was captured in a study of regulatory T cells in long-lasting Graves disease. This clonotype was recorded at least ten times. HTBI primers from iRepertoire and Arm-PCR of CDR3 regions yielded the TCR beta libraries. TCRdb processed the multiplex PCR reads anew with MiXCR; each CDR3 protein has one entry. This table holds about 530,000 distinct CDR3 sequences, about 16% found once. Sample time point: newly diagnosed GD, antithyroid drugs for less than 3 months. RNA extracted from PBMCs served as the sequencing template. In addition, the sample was reused for a study of T cells in Graves' hyperthyroidism and ophthalmopathy. That source reports: An initial round of RT-PCR targeting the TCR CDR3 relied on the HTBI primer set.

The clonotype was recovered from a middle-aged woman with Graves disease. Sequenced here: peripheral blood mononuclear cells (PBMCs), sampled at new diagnosis, from a patient treated with antithyroid drugs.

The CDR3 region has the DNA TGTGCCAGCGTCCGAAGCGGGGGCACAGATACGCAGTATTTT. This encodes CASVRSGGTDTQYF. The chain is built from TRBV6-2 or TRBV6-3 and TRBJ2-3, with 7 bases that match TRBD2. Losses at the gene ends were 8 bases for V and 1 base for J; bases not matched to a gene: 6. This CDR3 is 14 amino acids long. Germline CDR1 is MNHEY and CDR2 is SVGEGT.